This T cell receptor beta chain was documented in a study of blood T cell repertoires in COVID-19. On the study more broadly: Sources were T cells, B-cell-depleted T cells, or PBMCs; the material itself was cDNA or gDNA.

This clone occurred once. TCRdb's table, derived via immunoSEQ multiplex PCR, lists solely in-frame clones and lacks some. The table includes under 70,000 clones, approximately 88% detected once. Trimming took off 5 bases at V and 4 bases at J, with 9 bases between the two ends. Germline lookup yields CDR1 LNHDA and CDR2 SQIVND (reference sequence). This CDR3 is built from 12 residues. Patients from Seattle were sampled longitudinally, starting during active infection. The sequencing input was peripheral blood. The gene calls are TRBV19 and TRBJ2-7, with a tentative D call TRBD2 (5 bases). The clonotype was recovered from an older woman with COVID-19, enrolled during active disease. CDR3 coding DNA: TGTGCCAGTAGTCCCACGGGGTACGAGCAGTACTTC. Its translation: CASSPTGYEQYF. Using reference TRBV19 and TRBJ2-7 for the parts outside the CDR3, the full variable domain is DGGITQSPKYLFRKEGQNVTLSCEQNLNHDAMYWYRQDPGQGLRLIYYSQIVNDFQKGDIAEGYSVSREKKESFPLTVTSAQKNPTAFYLCASSPTGYEQYFGPGTRLTVT.